These T cell receptor beta chains were read from a single sample in a study of blood T cell repertoires in COVID-19. Sequencing used immunoSEQ multiplex PCR; TCRdb keeps in-frame clones, though not all of them. The top ten clones hold about 2.1% of a sample with 150,000 to 200,000 clones, more than 70% of them seen once. The sample taken for sequencing was peripheral blood. These receptors all stem from a middle-aged man who had recovered from COVID-19. Each CDR3 is given with its conserved first and last residue. D genes are given only for firm matches. Some rows mark clone size as missing; the rest say once, few, many or name a class of expanded clone.

>NA|TRBV29-1|NA|TRBJ1-4
CSVEQGSNEKLFF
TGCAGCGTTGAGCAGGGTTCCAATGAAAAACTGTTTTTT
>NA|TRBV20-1|NA|TRBJ2-7
CSASGLTYEQYF
TGCAGTGCTAGTGGACTTACCTACGAGCAGTACTTC
>NA|TRBV27|TRBD1|TRBJ2-2
CASRFGQGRTGELFF
TGTGCCAGCAGGTTCGGACAGGGAAGGACCGGGGAGCTGTTTTTT
>NA|TRBV19|NA|TRBJ1-2
CASSIGPERGYTF
TGTGCCAGTAGTATAGGCCCAGAACGCGGCTACACCTTC
>once|TRBV9|TRBD2|TRBJ2-1
CASSSTGTSVNEQFF
TGTGCCAGCAGCTCCACCGGGACTAGCGTTAATGAGCAGTTCTTC
>NA|TRBV21-1|NA|TRBJ2-2
CASSRPRTAGELFF
TGTGCCAGCAGCAGGCCAAGAACCGCCGGGGAGCTGTTTTTT
>NA|TRBV5-1|TRBD2|TRBJ2-7
CASSLVSGITYEQYF
TGCGCCAGCAGCTTGGTTAGCGGGATTACCTACGAGCAGTACTTC
>NA|TRBV30|NA|TRBJ2-5
CAWSYWAGPQETQYF
TGTGCCTGGTCATATTGGGCGGGGCCCCAAGAGACCCAGTACTTC
>NA|TRBV11-1|NA|TRBJ2-7
CASSSEYEQYF
TGTGCCAGCAGCTCCGAGTACGAGCAGTACTTC
>NA|TRBV7-2|NA|TRBJ1-2
CASSLVSGQKGYTF
TGTGCCAGCAGCTTAGTATCAGGGCAAAAGGGCTACACCTTC
>NA|TRBV5-1|TRBD1|TRBJ2-6
CASSLLPSGQKSSGANVLTF
TGCGCCAGCAGCTTGTTGCCCTCGGGACAGAAAAGCTCTGGGGCCAACGTCCTGACTTTC
>NA|TRBV5-1|TRBD1|TRBJ1-1
CASRGNTGGTEAFF
TGCGCCAGCAGGGGGAATACAGGGGGCACTGAAGCTTTCTTT
>NA|TRBV5-1|NA|TRBJ1-1
CASSLARANTEAFF
TGCGCCAGCAGCTTGGCCAGGGCGAACACTGAAGCTTTCTTT
>once|TRBV7-9|TRBD1|TRBJ1-4
CASSWTGGDEKLFF
TGTGCCAGCAGCTGGACAGGTGGAGATGAAAAACTGTTTTTT
>NA|TRBV9|NA|TRBJ1-3
CASSVGPGDTIYF
TGTGCCAGCAGCGTAGGCCCGGGAGACACCATATATTTT
>NA|TRBV27|TRBD1|TRBJ2-7
CASSLTDRAYEQYF
TGTGCCAGCAGTTTAACGGACAGGGCCTACGAGCAGTACTTC
>NA|TRBV9|TRBD1|TRBJ2-7
CASSLLGTERYEQYF
TGTGCCAGCAGCCTGCTAGGGACAGAGAGATACGAGCAGTACTTC
>NA|TRBV28|NA|TRBJ1-2
CAIEDRTNYGYTF
TGTGCCATCGAGGACAGAACTAACTATGGCTACACCTTC
>NA|TRBV10-1|NA|TRBJ1-1
CASRGGLGEEAFF
TGCGCCAGCCGGGGGGGTTTGGGAGAAGAAGCTTTCTTT
>NA|TRBV3-1/TRBV3-2|TRBD2|TRBJ2-1
CASSDTSGGSYNEQFF
TGTGCCAGCAGCGATACTAGCGGGGGTTCCTACAATGAGCAGTTCTTC
>NA|TRBV6-6|NA|TRBJ2-2
CASKGEGGGELFF
TGTGCCAGCAAGGGGGAGGGTGGCGGGGAGCTGTTTTTT
>NA|TRBV14|TRBD1|TRBJ1-1
CASSQVRGQGAFF
TGTGCCAGCAGCCAAGTGAGGGGGCAGGGGGCTTTCTTT
>NA|TRBV25-1|NA|TRBJ1-4
CASITGQVTTNEKLFF
TGTGCCAGCATCACGGGACAAGTAACAACTAATGAAAAACTGTTTTTT
>NA|TRBV18|NA|TRBJ2-3
CASSSARRTDTQYF
TGTGCCAGCTCAAGTGCCAGGCGCACAGATACGCAGTATTTT
>NA|TRBV5-1|NA|TRBJ2-1
CASSLGRDEQFF
TGCGCCAGCAGCTTGGGCAGGGATGAGCAGTTCTTC
>NA|TRBV7-8|TRBD2|TRBJ2-1
CASSPRTSSYNEQFF
TGTGCCAGCAGCCCCCGGACTAGCTCCTACAATGAGCAGTTCTTC
>NA|TRBV3-1/TRBV3-2|TRBD2|TRBJ2-1
CASSQGSTSGGHNEQFF
TGTGCCAGCAGCCAAGGATCGACTAGCGGGGGCCACAATGAGCAGTTCTTC
>NA|TRBV11-2|NA|TRBJ2-7
CASSLALGYYEQYF
TGTGCCAGCAGCTTAGCACTAGGGTACTACGAGCAGTACTTC